The next 10 T cell receptor beta chains were all read from a single sample in a study of blood T cell repertoires in COVID-19. Sequenced by immunoSEQ multiplex PCR; TCRdb stores in-frame clones only, minus some. The data hold around 300,000 clones, with over 75% observed a single time. The specimen was peripheral blood. All receptors derive from a human donor in a cohort sampled during active COVID-19.

This chain's CDR3 is CASSYFGGQNTEAFF. Written as DNA, the CDR3 is TGTGCCAGCAGTTATTTTGGGGGACAGAACACTGAAGCTTTCTTT. V and J are TRBV6-5 and TRBJ1-1; tentatively, D is TRBD1 (6 bases). Germline V gene data show CDR1 as MNHEY and CDR2 as SVGAGI. There are 15 residues in the CDR3. V shed 3 bases and J shed 1 base, with 12 bases lying between them.

The rearrangement links TRBV5-1 to TRBJ1-6, with D perhaps TRBD1 (6 bases). CDR1 is SGHRS, CDR2 YFSETQ, per germline. This CDR3 is built from 14 residues. Trimming removed 1 base at V and 6 bases at J, with 8 bases between. The CDR3 sequence: CASSLTGFNSPLHF. The CDR3 DNA is TGCGCCAGCAGCTTGACAGGGTTTAATTCACCCCTCCACTTT.

The chain carries TRBV27 and TRBJ2-7; D gene ambiguous. The CDR3 loop spans 13 amino acids. The germline CDR1 and CDR2 sequences are MNHEY and SMNVEV (reference sequence). V was cut by 3 bases and J by 2 bases, with 8 bases left in between. In DNA, the CDR3 is TGTGCCAGCAGTTTTGGTAGAACCTACGAGCAGTACTTC. Protein: CASSFGRTYEQYF.

Only a few counts were recorded for this clone. This sequence joins TRBV7-9 and TRBJ2-7, with 7 bases matching TRBD1. The germline CDR1 and CDR2 sequences are SEHNR and FQNEAQ (reference sequence). The CDR3 covers 14 residues. V dropped 4 bases and J dropped 5; count of bases not matched to a gene: 8. The CDR3 is CASSSPQTGHEQYF. CDR3 DNA sequence: TGTGCCAGCAGCTCCCCACAGACAGGGCACGAGCAGTACTTC.

The V gene is TRBV2, the J gene TRBJ2-3, with D maybe TRBD2 (5 bases). Germline V gene lookup returns CDR1 SNHLY and CDR2 FYNNEI. The CDR3 extends over 13 amino acids. The V end was cut by 2 bases, the J end by 3 bases, with 6 bases between. The CDR3 region is CASSERGTDTQYF. Here the CDR3 DNA reads TGTGCCAGCAGTGAAAGAGGGACAGATACGCAGTATTTT.

For this clone: The same CDR3 is also encoded by other DNA sequences in this sample. The V and J genes are TRBV20-1 and TRBJ1-1, with unresolved D. CDR3 length: 11 amino acids. Germline assignment: CDR1 DFQATT and CDR2 SNEGSKA (reference sequence). Trimming pared 2 bases from V and 2 bases from J, leaving 3 bases between. The CDR3 coding sequence is TGCAGTGCTAGACGTAACACTGAAGCTTTCTTT. This codes for CSARRNTEAFF.

V is TRBV4-2 and J is TRBJ2-5, with a possible D match to TRBD2 (7 bases). Germline loops: CDR1 LGHNA, CDR2 YNFKEQ. The V end was cut by 1 base, the J end by 5 bases, with 11 bases between. This CDR3 region has 14 residues. The CDR3 nucleotides are TGTGCCAGCAGCCAAGGGGGGGGCAGGGAGACCCAGTACTTC. The encoded protein is CASSQGGGRETQYF.

The V call is TRBV4-1, the J call TRBJ1-1; D unclear. Germline assignment: CDR1 MGHRA and CDR2 YSYEKL. The CDR3 is 13 amino acids. Between the trimmed V and J ends, which lost 3 bases and 0 bases, there was a span of 5 bases. The CDR3 DNA is TGCGCCAGCAGCCAGAGGGTGAACACTGAAGCTTTCTTT. As protein: CASSQRVNTEAFF.

This chain uses TRBV13 with TRBJ1-3, with D possibly TRBD1 on 5 matching bases. V shed 4 bases and J shed 0 bases, with 10 bases lying between them. Per the germline V gene, CDR1 is PRHDT and CDR2 is FYEKMQ (reference sequence). This CDR3 is 15 amino acids long. CDR3 coding DNA: TGTGCCAGCAGCTCCAGGGCAGACTCTGGAAACACCATATATTTT. Protein product: CASSSRADSGNTIYF.

The chain employs TRBV9 and TRBJ2-1; D is perhaps TRBD1 (6 bases). The CDR3 extends over 12 amino acids. Germline values: CDR1 SGDLS, CDR2 YYNGEE. Trimming removed 4 bases at V and 9 bases at J, with 11 bases between. The CDR3 is CASSIVRGEQFF. DNA for the CDR3: TGTGCCAGCAGCATCGTCAGGGGTGAGCAGTTCTTC.